This TCR beta chain was documented in a study of long-term antiretroviral therapy in people with HIV. Every single participant having HIV got treatment inside the United States. Version v3.0 of the immunoSEQ assay ran at survey level. The repertoire was sequenced with immunoSEQ multiplex PCR; TCRdb's copy has only in-frame clones and lacks some. Of 40,000 or so clones in the sample, around 83% are singletons; the top ten hold approximately 6.2%. General study points: Spans of CDR3 length were tighter for HIV repertoires than for controls. With ART, diversity went up but was still lower than in transplant donor controls. Across all time points, the repertoire was dominated by clones that expanded before ART.

As for this clone: What it recognizes is unknown.

Germline CDR1 reads SGDLS; CDR2 reads YYNGEE. The V end was cut by 4 bases, the J end by 6 bases, with 14 bases between. The CDR3 totals 14 residues. The sample consisted of unsorted PBMCs, taken 1 year after starting antiretroviral therapy. The TCR comes from a man between 18 and 35 years old with HIV. This chain joins TRBV9 and TRBJ2-1; D may be TRBD1 (5 bases). CDR3 in amino acids: CASSPYAGRNEQFF. The CDR3 DNA reads as TGTGCCAGCAGCCCTTATGCAGGGCGCAATGAGCAGTTCTTC. Full variable domain (outside the CDR3, taken from reference TRBV9 and TRBJ2-1): DSGVTQTPKHLITATGQRVTLRCSPRSGDLSVYWYQQSLDQGLQFLIQYYNGEERAKGNILERFSAQQFPDLHSELNLSSLELGDSALYFCASSPYAGRNEQFFGPGTRLTVL.